This entry features one TCR beta chain sequence. With 2 bases removed from V and 4 bases from J, the gap between germline ends came to 8 bases. This CDR3 has 14 amino acids. From germline, CDR1 is MDHEN and CDR2 SYDVKM. The source of the sample is a study of blood T cell repertoires in COVID-19. Study details: The United States, Italy and Spain provided the acute and convalescent COVID-19 samples.

Participants came from fewer than 25 US areas, aged roughly 18 to 95 years. The study assigned cohorts using participant-reported clinical history. Under the authors' procedure: Estimation of nucleated cell counts relied on the amplification of reference gene primers. Method: immunoSEQ multiplex PCR; TCRdb's copy keeps in-frame clones and lacks some. V, J and clone size reflect that table, while D and trimming were determined from the DNA. Here the sample spans more than 200,000 clones, under 90% being singletons. The sample consisted of PBMCs or T cells enriched from blood (not recorded which). The receptor comes from a woman under 40 with acute COVID-19. This chain links TRBV28 with TRBJ2-2; D may be TRBD1 (6 bases). CDR3 DNA: TGTGCCAGCAGTTTAACAGGGCCCACCGGGGAGCTGTTTTTT. It is translated as CASSLTGPTGELFF.